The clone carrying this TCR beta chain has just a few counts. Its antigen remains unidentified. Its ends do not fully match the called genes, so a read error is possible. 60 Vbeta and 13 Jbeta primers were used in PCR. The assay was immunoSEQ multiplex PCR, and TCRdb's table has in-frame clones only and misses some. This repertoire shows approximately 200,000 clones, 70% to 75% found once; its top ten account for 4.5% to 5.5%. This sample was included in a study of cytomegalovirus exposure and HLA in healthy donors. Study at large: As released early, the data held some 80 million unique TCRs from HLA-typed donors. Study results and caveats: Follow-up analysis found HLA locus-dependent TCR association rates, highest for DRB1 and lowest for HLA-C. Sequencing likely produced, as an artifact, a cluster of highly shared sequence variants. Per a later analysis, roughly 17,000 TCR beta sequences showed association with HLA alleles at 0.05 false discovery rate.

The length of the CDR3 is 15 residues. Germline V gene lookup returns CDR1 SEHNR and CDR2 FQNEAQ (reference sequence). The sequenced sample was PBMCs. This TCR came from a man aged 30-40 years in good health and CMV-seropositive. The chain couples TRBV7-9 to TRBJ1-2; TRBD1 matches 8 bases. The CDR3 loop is CSSSLVQGGNYGYTF. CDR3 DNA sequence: TGTTCCAGCAGCTTAGTACAGGGGGGAAACTATGGCTACACCTTC.